Presented here are 30 T cell receptor beta chains from one specimen sequenced in a study of T cell responses to AZD1222 COVID-19 vaccine. TCRdb keeps only in-frame clones here, not all; method: immunoSEQ multiplex PCR. The profile covers 150,000 or so clones, with around 91% appearing a single time and about 5.9% taken by the ten largest. Sequencing was performed on peripheral blood, taken 28 days after the second AZD1222 dose. The source is an adult who received the AZD1222 COVID-19 vaccine.

This chain links TRBV7-9 with TRBJ2-1, with 8 bases lining up with TRBD2. The germline gives CDR1 SEHNR, CDR2 FQNEAQ (reference sequence). The CDR3 runs to 15 residues. Germline trimming cut 5 bases from V and 3 bases from J; bases unmatched to any gene: 6. CDR3 DNA sequence: TGTGCCAGCAGCCCGCGGGGGGCAGACTACAATGAGCAGTTCTTC. Its translation: CASSPRGADYNEQFF.

This clone was found a few times. This chain links TRBV4-3 with TRBJ2-1, with 9 bases matching TRBD2. Losses at the gene ends were 0 bases for V and 3 bases for J; bases not matched to a gene: 12. CDR3 size: 19 residues. Germline V gene data show CDR1 as LGHNA and CDR2 as YSLEER. DNA of the CDR3: TGCGCCAGCAGCCAAGAGGCGCTGACTAGCGGAGTTATCTACAATGAGCAGTTCTTC. Protein product: CASSQEALTSGVIYNEQFF.

In regard to this clone: At the DNA level, this CDR3 is encoded by other sequences in the same sample as well. The chain has TRBV5-1 and TRBJ1-6; D is undetermined. The CDR3 consists of 14 residues. V lost 2 bases to trimming and J lost 5 bases, with 8 bases between them. The V gene's germline CDR1 is SGHRS and CDR2 YFSETQ. The CDR3 nucleotides read TGCGCCAGCAGCTTAGGCCAGGATAATTCACCCCTCCACTTT. Protein: CASSLGQDNSPLHF.

This rearrangement joins TRBV29-1 to TRBJ1-2, with D unresolved. The CDR3 loop spans 13 amino acids. From germline, CDR1 is SQVTM and CDR2 ANQGSEA. The V end was cut by 1 base, the J end by 7 bases, with 13 bases between. DNA of the CDR3: TGCAGCGTTGAAGGGGAGGTTGGTCGTGGCTACACCTTC. It specifies CSVEGEVGRGYTF.

The chain carries TRBV24-1 and TRBJ2-5; D not resolved. Germline lookup yields CDR1 KGHDR and CDR2 SFDVKD. The CDR3 is 12 amino acids. Trimming pared 3 bases from V and 1 base from J, leaving 2 bases between. DNA of the CDR3: TGTGCCACCAGTGATCCCCAAGAGACCCAGTACTTC. Its translation is CATSDPQETQYF.

The V and J genes are TRBV28 and TRBJ1-4; the match to TRBD1 covers 9 bases. With 8 bases clipped from V and 8 bases from J, the junction kept 9 bases outside the gene matches. The germline CDR1 and CDR2 sequences are MDHEN and SYDVKM. The CDR3 has 14 residues. CDR3 in amino acids: CASCGDREGEKLFF. The DNA of the CDR3 is TGTGCCAGCTGCGGGGACAGGGAAGGCGAAAAACTGTTTTTT.

CDR3 loop: CASSDRGRSGYTF. The CDR3 nucleotides are TGTGCCAGCAGTGACAGGGGGCGGAGTGGCTACACCTTC. The chain has TRBV25-1 and TRBJ1-2, with 8 bases that match TRBD1. Germline V gene data show CDR1 as MGHDK and CDR2 as SYGVNS. Germline trimming cut 3 bases from V and 7 bases from J; bases unmatched to any gene: 4. This CDR3 has 13 residues.

This chain connects TRBV18 to TRBJ1-6, with D possibly TRBD1 on 5 matching bases. V was pared by 3 bases and J by 5 bases, with 11 bases between. The CDR3 consists of 15 residues. CDR1 is KGHSH and CDR2 is LQKENI in the germline V gene. CDR3 bases: TGTGCCAGCTCACCCTCGGGGGGTGATAATTCACCCCTCCACTTT. This translates into CASSPSGGDNSPLHF.

Turning to this clone: The junction differs from germline at one of its ends, possibly a read error. V gene TRBV27 combines with J gene TRBJ2-5, with D maybe TRBD1 (5 bases). This CDR3 has 13 amino acids. CDR1 and CDR2 (germline): MNHEY, SMNVEV (reference sequence). The CDR3, as DNA: TGTGCCAGCAGTTTGCAGGGTCAAGTGACCCAGTACTTC. Residues: CASSLQGQVTQYF.

CDR3 nucleotide sequence: TGTGCCAGCAGTTTATTTCAGGGAAGGAACACTGAAGCTTTCTTT. This encodes CASSLFQGRNTEAFF. V and J are TRBV28 and TRBJ1-1, with D maybe TRBD1 (5 bases). CDR1 and CDR2 from the germline V gene are MDHEN and SYDVKM. This CDR3 is built from 15 residues. V dropped 1 base and J dropped 1 base, with 10 bases sitting between them. The whole variable domain, remainder taken from reference TRBV28 and TRBJ1-1, is DVKVTQSSRYLVKRTGEKVFLECVQDMDHENMFWYRQDPGLGLRLIYFSYDVKMKEKGDIPEGYSVSREKKERFSLILESASTNQTSMYLCASSLFQGRNTEAFFGQGTRLTVV.

V usage is TRBV28 and J usage is TRBJ1-2; no reliable D call. V lost 3 bases and J lost 5, with 7 bases in between. The CDR3 is 12 residues long. Germline values: CDR1 MDHEN, CDR2 SYDVKM. The CDR3 spells CASSFRGYGYTF. CDR3 bases: TGTGCCAGCAGTTTCCGAGGTTATGGCTACACCTTC.

The rearrangement uses TRBV6-2 or TRBV6-3 and TRBJ1-1; TRBD1 might be the D (5 bases). CDR3 length equals 11 residues. V was cut by 5 bases and J by 6 bases, with 7 bases left in between. Germline V gene lookup returns CDR1 MNHEY and CDR2 SVGEGT. The CDR3 sequence: CASSGAAEAFF. The DNA of the CDR3 is TGTGCCAGCAGTGGGGCTGCTGAAGCTTTCTTT.

The chain links TRBV29-1 to TRBJ1-3, with TRBD1 as a possible D gene (5 bases). This CDR3 is 14 amino acids long. Trimming removed 7 bases at V and 0 bases at J, with 13 bases between. The germline gives CDR1 SQVTM, CDR2 ANQGSEA. The CDR3 reads CSAGSGASGNTIYF. CDR3 coding DNA: TGCAGCGCCGGATCCGGGGCCTCTGGAAACACCATATATTTT.

The rearrangement uses TRBV7-2 and TRBJ1-1; tentative D call: TRBD1 (6 bases). Trimming stripped 2 bases from V and 0 bases from J, with 13 bases between. This CDR3 spans 16 amino acids. Germline V gene sequence: CDR1 SGHTA, CDR2 FQGNSA. CDR3 nucleotides: TGTGCCAGCAGCTTACAACAGGGAAGCCTGAACACTGAAGCTTTCTTT. Its translation: CASSLQQGSLNTEAFF.

The V and J genes are TRBV6-5 and TRBJ2-7; a possible D gene is TRBD1 (6 bases). The CDR3 sequence is 15 residues long. V lost 5 bases and J lost 0, with 14 bases in between. Looked up from germline, CDR1 is MNHEY and CDR2 is SVGAGI. The CDR3 region has the DNA TGTGCCAGCAGTATAGAGGACAGTTTCTCCTACGAGCAGTACTTC. This codes for CASSIEDSFSYEQYF.

This chain links TRBV12-5 with TRBJ2-1; D call uncertain. CDR3 size: 14 residues. Trimming stripped 1 base from V and 9 bases from J, with 13 bases between. Germline assignment: CDR1 LGHNT and CDR2 FRNRAP. The chain's CDR3 is CASGLAAEFGEQFF. The CDR3 nucleotides are TGTGCTAGTGGTTTGGCCGCCGAGTTCGGTGAGCAGTTCTTC.

The chain has TRBV5-1 and TRBJ1-4, with a possible D match to TRBD1 (6 bases). This CDR3 is built from 14 residues. Per the germline V gene, CDR1 is SGHRS and CDR2 is YFSETQ. V was clipped by 4 bases and J by 6 bases, with 13 bases between them. The CDR3 loop reads CASSTGGADEKLFF. In DNA form, the CDR3 reads TGCGCCAGCAGCACCGGGGGCGCTGATGAAAAACTGTTTTTT.

This clone has just a few counts. The rearrangement uses TRBV30 and TRBJ2-7; 7 bases align to TRBD2. V shed 2 bases, J shed 3 bases, and the junction held 7 bases outside the gene matches. CDR1 is GTSNPN and CDR2 is SVGIG in the germline V gene (reference sequence). This CDR3 region has 14 residues. CDR3 sequence: CAWSSGAGDYEQYF. The CDR3, as DNA: TGTGCCTGGAGTAGCGGGGCCGGAGACTACGAGCAGTACTTC.

The chain uses TRBV12-3 or TRBV12-4 and TRBJ1-2, with no clear D. The length of the CDR3 is 12 residues. Trimming stripped 7 bases from V and 6 bases from J, with 12 bases between. In DNA, the CDR3 is TGTGCCAGCACCCGTTCTGCAGATGGCTACACCTTC. This translates into CASTRSADGYTF.

This chain joins TRBV6-5 and TRBJ2-7; 7 nucleotides align to TRBD1. Losses at the gene ends were 3 bases for V and 2 bases for J; bases not matched to a gene: 1. The CDR3 consists of 13 residues. CDR1 and CDR2 (germline): MNHEY, SVGAGI. CDR3 bases: TGTGCCAGCAGTTATCAGGGGGCCTACGAGCAGTACTTC. Amino acid sequence: CASSYQGAYEQYF.

The rearrangement uses TRBV4-3 and TRBJ2-3, with 7 bases aligning to TRBD1. There are 16 residues in the CDR3. Germline V CDR1 and CDR2: LGHNA, YSLEER. J lost 6 bases, V lost 0 bases, and 9 bases had no gene match. DNA for the CDR3: TGCGCCAGCAGCCAAGATCCGAATTGGGGACAGGATACGCAGTATTTT. Translating gives CASSQDPNWGQDTQYF.

The chain joins TRBV18 to TRBJ1-2, with D unresolved. There are 13 residues in the CDR3. The V end was cut by 3 bases, the J end by 4 bases, with 9 bases between. CDR1 and CDR2 (germline): KGHSH, LQKENI. CDR3 DNA sequence: TGTGCCAGCTCACCTATAACAGCCTATGGCTACACCTTC. Translation: CASSPITAYGYTF.

The chain carries TRBV30 and TRBJ2-6; D unclear. Trimming stripped 1 base from V and 3 bases from J, with 4 bases between. This CDR3 is 13 amino acids long. The germline V gene encodes CDR1 GTSNPN and CDR2 SVGIG (reference sequence). CDR3 in amino acids: CAWSAGGANVLTF. As DNA, the CDR3 is TGTGCCTGGAGTGCGGGTGGGGCCAACGTCCTGACTTTC.

This chain uses TRBV7-9 with TRBJ2-3; D unresolved. Trimming pared 5 bases from V and 6 bases from J, leaving 15 bases between. The CDR3 has 14 residues. CDR1 SEHNR and CDR2 FQNEAQ come from the germline V gene (reference sequence). The CDR3 DNA reads TGTGCCAGCAGCCACAAAGGCATACAGGATACGCAGTATTTT. Translating it yields CASSHKGIQDTQYF. The full variable domain, its missing parts supplied by reference TRBV7-9 and TRBJ2-3, is DTGVSQNPRHKITKRGQNVTFRCDPISEHNRLYWYRQTLGQGPEFLTYFQNEAQLEKSRLLSDRFSAERPKGSFSTLEIQRTEQGDSAMYLCASSHKGIQDTQYFGPGTRLTVL.

This chain links TRBV6-2 or TRBV6-3 with TRBJ2-2; 10 bases align to TRBD2. Germline trimming cut 6 bases from V and 3 bases from J; bases unmatched to any gene: 7. CDR3 size: 16 residues. Germline CDR1 is MNHEY and CDR2 is SVGEGT. The CDR3 spells CASRPSGRGDTGELFF. CDR3 in DNA: TGTGCCAGCAGGCCTAGCGGGAGAGGGGACACCGGGGAGCTGTTTTTT.

This rearrangement joins TRBV9 to TRBJ2-7, with 11 bases matching TRBD2. This CDR3 has 15 amino acids. The V and J ends lost 0 bases and 9 bases, in that order; junction bases with no gene match: 8. The germline gives CDR1 SGDLS, CDR2 YYNGEE. The CDR3 reads CASSVAETSGAVQYF. The CDR3 DNA follows: TGTGCCAGCAGCGTAGCTGAGACTAGCGGGGCCGTGCAGTACTTC.

The rearrangement uses TRBV6-5 and TRBJ2-5; TRBD2 matches 11 bases. The germline CDR1 and CDR2 sequences are MNHEY and SVGAGI. The CDR3 covers 16 residues. After removal of 3 bases from V and 1 base from J, the junction contained 4 bases not matched to a gene. CDR3 in amino acids: CASSYYGTSGQETQYF. The CDR3 DNA sequence: TGTGCCAGCAGTTATTATGGGACTAGCGGCCAAGAGACCCAGTACTTC.

This chain uses TRBV28 with TRBJ2-7; 7 bases agree with TRBD2. CDR1 MDHEN and CDR2 SYDVKM come from the germline V gene. This CDR3 is built from 15 residues. Trimming cost V 4 bases and J 6 bases; bases outside gene matches: 12. The CDR3 region has the DNA TGTGCCAGCAGTTACCGACTCTCTACTAGCGTCGAGCAGTACTTC. Its translation is CASSYRLSTSVEQYF.

The chain carries TRBV6-5 and TRBJ2-7; a possible D gene is TRBD1 (6 bases). The length of the CDR3 is 14 residues. CDR1 is MNHEY, CDR2 SVGAGI, per germline. Deletions cut 6 bases from V and 2 bases from J, with 14 bases between. CDR3 protein: CASRQDSRAYEQYF. In DNA form, the CDR3 reads TGTGCCAGCAGGCAGGACAGTAGAGCCTACGAGCAGTACTTC.

The genes are TRBV11-1 and TRBJ2-7; 7 bases map to TRBD1. The CDR3 contains 16 residues. J gave up 1 base and V 5 bases, and 11 bases lay outside the gene matches. CDR1 is SGHAT and CDR2 is FQDESV in the germline V gene (reference sequence). CDR3 bases: TGTGCCAGCAGCGCCCGGTGGGGGACAGATTCCTACGAGCAGTACTTC. Encoded protein: CASSARWGTDSYEQYF.